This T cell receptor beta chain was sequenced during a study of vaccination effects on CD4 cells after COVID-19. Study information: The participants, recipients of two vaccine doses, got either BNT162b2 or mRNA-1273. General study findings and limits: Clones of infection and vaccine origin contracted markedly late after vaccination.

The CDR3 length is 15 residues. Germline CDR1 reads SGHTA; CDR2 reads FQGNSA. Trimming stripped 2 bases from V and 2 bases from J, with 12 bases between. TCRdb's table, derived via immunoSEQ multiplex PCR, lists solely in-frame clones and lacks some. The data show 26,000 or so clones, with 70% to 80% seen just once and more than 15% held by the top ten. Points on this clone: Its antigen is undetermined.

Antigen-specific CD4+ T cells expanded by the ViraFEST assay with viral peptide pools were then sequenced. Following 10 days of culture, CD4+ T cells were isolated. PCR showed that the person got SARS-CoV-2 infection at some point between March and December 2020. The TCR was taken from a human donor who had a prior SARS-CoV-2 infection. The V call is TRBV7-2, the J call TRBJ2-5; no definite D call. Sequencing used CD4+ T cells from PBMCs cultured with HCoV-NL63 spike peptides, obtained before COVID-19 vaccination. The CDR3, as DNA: TGTGCCAGCAGCTTAAATTGGTGGCAACAAGAGACCCAGTACTTC. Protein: CASSLNWWQQETQYF.